The clone carrying this TCR beta chain has a count of ten or more. The sample is drawn from a study of regulatory T cells in long-lasting Graves disease. The time point here: newly diagnosed GD, antithyroid drugs for less than 3 months. RNA isolated from PBMCs was used to make the TCR library. CDR3 regions were amplified by Arm-PCR using iRepertoire HTBI primers to build TCR beta libraries. TCRdb re-derived calls from the multiplex PCR reads in MiXCR, one entry per CDR3 protein. Among 250,000 to 400,000 distinct CDR3 sequences listed, 15% to 20% were seen once. Sequenced here: peripheral blood mononuclear cells (PBMCs), sampled at new diagnosis, from a patient treated with antithyroid drugs. This receptor was obtained from a female donor with Graves disease.

The DNA of the CDR3 is TGTGCCAGCACTAAGGGGTTACAAGAGACCCAGTACTTC. The encoded protein is CASTKGLQETQYF. The rearrangement uses TRBV6-1 and TRBJ2-5; maybe TRBD1 (5 bases). The germline V and J ends were trimmed by 7 bases and 2 bases, with 11 bases remaining between them. This CDR3 comprises 13 residues. CDR1 and CDR2 from the germline V gene are MNHNS and SASEGT.